This entry is about one T cell receptor beta chain. Its antigen is currently not known. Sequence at one end of the junction differs from germline and may be a read error. Patients with hyperthyroidism were aged 18 to 65 years, had been newly diagnosed, and had a disease duration of less than 2 months. Anyone with other autoimmune diseases, uncontrolled infections, pregnancy or lactation was excluded from the study. Diagnosis relied on clinical symptoms, serum thyroxine, TRAb, thyroid ultrasound and orbital computed tomography. Total RNA was extracted using Trizol reagent, and RNA quality was checked on an Agilent 2100 Bioanalyzer. Based on the germline V gene, the CDR1 and CDR2 sequences are SGHVS and FQNEAQ. The CDR3, from cysteine to phenylalanine, totals 14 residues. Only CDR3 DNA is held: 42 bases, read in frame from base 1. The data were obtained in a study of Graves' ophthalmopathy and Graves' hyperthyroidism listed by TCRdb under 2018. Notes on the research overall: Hyperthyroidism was defined as stable when no progression to ophthalmopathy occurred within 18 months of follow-up. The study used signatures of the TCR beta repertoire to tell Graves' ophthalmopathy apart from Graves' hyperthyroidism and to predict which patients would progress to ophthalmopathy. In total, under 150 blood samples were TCR-sequenced: fewer than 50 ophthalmopathy, approximately 80 hyperthyroidism and some 17 hyperthyroidism-to-ophthalmopathy patients. A discovery set of about 99 patients (43 ophthalmopathy, about 58 stable hyperthyroidism) was enrolled to explore V-J signatures distinguishing ophthalmopathy from hyperthyroidism. An independent validation cohort comprised some 19 hyperthyroidism patients and 15 to 17 patients who later progressed from hyperthyroidism to ophthalmopathy. T-cell repertoires of thyroid tissue and blood were compared in about 6 hyperthyroidism patients. Following sample collection, hyperthyroidism patients were given methimazole at a starting dose of 30 mg daily, and ophthalmopathy patients were given high-dose intravenous methylprednisolone. Study-level results and caveats: In validation, the model predicted ophthalmopathy progression with less than 71% sensitivity and about 73% specificity; some twelve predicted patients were CT-confirmed with GO in a median of around 6.5 months. Ophthalmopathy was separated from stable hyperthyroidism by the 13-signature model with roughly 90% sensitivity and approximately 84% specificity in cross-validation and with 80%/75% in the test set. Sample size was not statistically predetermined, and group allocation was not concealed from the investigators. Most expanded thyroid clonotypes with frequency above 0.001 were also detected in blood, suggesting blood repertoires may reflect the thyroid immune response.

For repertoire sequencing, the TCR beta CDR3 regions were amplified from RNA transcripts. The first round of RT-PCR was done with HTBI primers and the Qiagen OneStep RT-PCR kit, and was followed by a second round of multiplex PCR, then size selection and purification. Sequencing of the libraries was carried out on an Illumina HiSeq2000 in paired-end mode with 100 bp reads. As for the authors' bioinformatics: Reads were processed with SOAPnuke, discarding reads with adapters, uncalled bases, mean Phred below 15, or no exact constant-primer or identifier match. COPE v1.2.5 was used to merge high-quality paired reads. Clonotypes were defined as unique nucleotide sequences and were aligned to IMGT TRB V, D and J references using MiTCR v1.1. Analysis was restricted to V-J combinations with a frequency above 0.0001, which covered about 99% of repertoires. For each V-J combination, a TCR clonal expansion and chaos score was defined as the ratio of F50 clonal expansion to chaos observed in the TCRdist matrix. Welch's t-statistics and random forest were used to narrow the features down to around 12 V-J combinations, which were then fed into a naive Bayes classifier. The Morisita-Horn index was used to measure how similar the thyroid and blood repertoires were. TCRdb took the public reads, trimmed them with fastp at Q25, ran MiXCR for clone calling and kept in-frame beta chains. Under each unique CDR3 protein, matching rows form one entry showing the most common genes and DNA. The V and J calls come from TCRdb's annotation, not from the publication. The sample yields about 550,000 distinct CDR3 sequences; less than 40% were counted once. About 4.1% of the sample is in the top ten clones.

The sequence joins TRBV7-8 to TRBJ1-1; the D segment cannot be called with confidence. This TCR derives from an adult man with Graves' hyperthyroidism. Sequencing used peripheral blood or thyroid tissue (not recorded which). The nucleotide sequence is given as TGCGCCAGCAGCCAAGGACGGGAGAACACTGAAGCTTTCTTT. Its protein is CASSQGRENTEAFF. With the portions outside the CDR3 filled from the reference TRBV7-8 and TRBJ1-1 genes, the complete variable region becomes GAGVSQSPRYKVAKRGQDVALRCDPISGHVSLFWYQQALGQGPEFLTYFQNEAQLDKSGLPSDRFFAERPEGSVSTLKIQRTQQEDSAVYLCASSQGRENTEAFFGQGTRLTVV.